The clone carrying this T cell receptor beta chain was recorded a few times. Its antigen is unidentified. The data belong to a study of blood T cells in healthy people across ages. Study information: About one barcoded TCR beta cDNA was captured per two T cells. General observations from the study: Conclusively comparing naive with antigen-experienced cells was impossible with unsorted PBMCs.

Then a second PCR, running about 6 to 11 cycles, was carried out with a sample-barcoded 5' primer and a J-beta primer mix. Tags on each cDNA molecule came from a template-switch adaptor with 12 random nucleotides. TCRdb fed the 5' RACE reads into MiXCR, producing one record per CDR3 protein. Of about 1.4 million distinct CDR3 sequences in the sample, around 59% were seen once. The clonotype was recovered from a man aged 18-30 years in good health. The sequenced sample was blood.

CDR3 amino acids: CASRPSSGNTEAFF. The CDR3 region has the DNA TGTGCCAGCAGACCCTCTAGCGGGAACACTGAAGCTTTCTTT. The V call is TRBV27, the J call TRBJ1-1; D gene ambiguous. The V and J ends lost 6 bases and 1 base respectively, with 12 bases between them. Germline V CDR1 and CDR2: MNHEY, SMNVEV (reference sequence). This CDR3 is built from 14 residues.